This is a list of T cell receptor beta chains from one sample in a study of blood T cell repertoires in COVID-19. Produced via immunoSEQ multiplex PCR; TCRdb's table is partial and in-frame only. The data show around 64,000 clones, about 75% seen once. The sample consisted of PBMCs or T cells enriched from blood (not recorded which). All receptors come from a woman aged 60 to 75 who had been exposed to COVID-19. Each CDR3 is given with its conserved first and last residue. A D gene is named only where the DNA matches it firmly. Only some rows state a clone size, as once, few, many or a class for expanded clones.

length	D	V	J	size	DNA	CDR3
14	TRBD1	TRBV11-2	TRBJ2-7	few	TGTGCCAGCAGCTTACCGGACAGGGCCTACGAGCAGTACTTC	CASSLPDRAYEQYF
17	-	TRBV15	TRBJ2-2	-	TGTGCCACCAGCAGAGATTTTATATCCTCGAACACCGGGGAGCTGTTTTTT	CATSRDFISSNTGELFF
15	TRBD1	TRBV19	TRBJ2-7	-	TGTGCCAGCCGGAGAGGGACAGGGGCAACCTACGAGCAGTACTTC	CASRRGTGATYEQYF
15	-	TRBV30	TRBJ1-6	-	TGTGCCTGGAGACTAAGGAGCTCCTATAATTCACCCCTCCACTTT	CAWRLRSSYNSPLHF
17	TRBD1	TRBV7-9	TRBJ1-6	few	TGTGCCAGCAGCTTTTCGTCCCCCGGACAGGGAGGTTCACCCCTCCACTTT	CASSFSSPGQGGSPLHF
17	-	TRBV30	TRBJ1-6	-	TGTGCCTGGAATGCCATACAGGGTCCCCTCGGGAATTCACCCCTCCACTTT	CAWNAIQGPLGNSPLHF
14	-	TRBV9	TRBJ1-1	few	TGTGCCAGCAGCGTCGAGCCGGGGGGGACTGAAGCTTTCTTT	CASSVEPGGTEAFF
16	-	TRBV2	TRBJ2-6	-	TGTGCCAGCAGTGAAGAACAGTTCTCTGGGGCCAACGTCCTGACTTTC	CASSEEQFSGANVLTF
13	-	TRBV2	TRBJ1-2	-	TGTGCCAGCAGTGCGGACAGAAACTATGGCTACACCTTC	CASSADRNYGYTF
13	-	TRBV11-2	TRBJ1-5	-	TGTGCCAGCAGCTTAGATCCTCGTCAGCCCCAGCATTTT	CASSLDPRQPQHF
13	-	TRBV6-2/TRBV6-3	TRBJ2-7	many	TGTGCCAGCAGTCCAGACAGAACCTACGAGCAGTACTTC	CASSPDRTYEQYF
15	TRBD1	TRBV28	TRBJ1-5	-	TGTGCCAGCAGTGGGGAGGGACAGGGGCGTCAGCCCCAGCATTTT	CASSGEGQGRQPQHF
16	-	TRBV5-4	TRBJ1-6	-	TGTGCCAGCAGCCTAGAAGGGAGCTCCTATAATTCACCCCTCCACTTT	CASSLEGSSYNSPLHF
16	-	TRBV16	TRBJ2-7	-	TGTGCCAGCAGCCAAATACGGGACATCTCCTCCTACGAGCAGTACTTC	CASSQIRDISSYEQYF
18	TRBD1	TRBV7-2	TRBJ1-4	few	TGTGCCAGCAGCGTCTCCGGGACAGGGGGTTCCCGTGCTGAAAAACTGTTTTTT	CASSVSGTGGSRAEKLFF
16	TRBD2	TRBV28	TRBJ2-4	once	TGTGCCAGCAGTCCCCTGCGGGAGGGGGCCAAAAACATTCAGTACTTC	CASSPLREGAKNIQYF
16	-	TRBV24-1	TRBJ2-1	-	TGTGCCACCAGTGACAGAGGGACTCCTCGCCCCAATGAGCAGTTCTTC	CATSDRGTPRPNEQFF
15	TRBD1	TRBV7-8	TRBJ1-1	-	TGTGCCAGCATCCAGGGGGCGGGGAAGTGGACTGAAGCTTTCTTT	CASIQGAGKWTEAFF
15	-	TRBV7-2	TRBJ1-4	-	TGTGCCAGCAGCTCGAACAGCTGGCGGGGCGAAAAACTGTTTTTT	CASSSNSWRGEKLFF
15	-	TRBV4-2	TRBJ1-1	-	TGTGCCAGCAGCCAAGAGAAGGGGCCGAACACTGAAGCTTTCTTT	CASSQEKGPNTEAFF
15	TRBD1	TRBV30	TRBJ1-6	few	TGTGCCTGGAGTTCCGGACAGGGGGTGGGTTCACCCCTCCACTTT	CAWSSGQGVGSPLHF
15	TRBD1	TRBV11-2	TRBJ2-3	-	TGTGCCAGCAGCCACGGACAGGGCCTCACAGATACGCAGTATTTT	CASSHGQGLTDTQYF
16	TRBD1	TRBV28	TRBJ2-1	few	TGTGCCAGCAGTCCTTTGGGACAGGGGGCGCAAAATGAGCAGTTCTTC	CASSPLGQGAQNEQFF
13	-	TRBV18	TRBJ1-2	-	TGTGCCAGCTCACTCAATAGACAGGACGGCTACACCTTC	CASSLNRQDGYTF
12	-	TRBV6-6	TRBJ1-4	-	TGTGCCAGCACCGGGGAGAATGAAAAACTGTTTTTT	CASTGENEKLFF
15	-	TRBV7-9	TRBJ1-1	few	TGTGCCAGCAGCTTACAGGGTGGGTATGGGACTGAAGCTTTCTTT	CASSLQGGYGTEAFF
14	-	TRBV7-6	TRBJ2-2	few	TGTGCCAGCAGCTTAAGTCTCGAGGCCGGGGAGCTGTTTTTT	CASSLSLEAGELFF
15	TRBD1	TRBV9	TRBJ1-6	-	TGTGCCAGCAGCGTATCGGGACAGGGCGGATCACCCCTCCACTTT	CASSVSGQGGSPLHF
15	TRBD2	TRBV11-3	TRBJ2-2	-	TGTGCCAGCAGCCCGCAGACTAGCGTGACCGGGGAGCTGTTTTTT	CASSPQTSVTGELFF
18	TRBD1	TRBV9	TRBJ1-3	-	TGTGCCAGCAGCGTACGGGGGACCGGGACAGGGGATGGAAACACCATATATTTT	CASSVRGTGTGDGNTIYF
17	TRBD2	TRBV3-1/TRBV3-2	TRBJ2-2	-	TGTGCCAGCAGCCAATTCCGCGGGGGGGTTAGCACCGGGGAGCTGTTTTTT	CASSQFRGGVSTGELFF
16	TRBD1	TRBV5-1	TRBJ2-7	-	TGCGCCAGCAGCGAGGGACAGGGGGCCTATCTCTACGAGCAGTACTTC	CASSEGQGAYLYEQYF
15	TRBD1	TRBV29-1	TRBJ1-1	-	TGCAGCGTCTATGACAGGGTCTCTATGAACACTGAAGCTTTCTTT	CSVYDRVSMNTEAFF
15	-	TRBV6-2/TRBV6-3	TRBJ1-6	many	TGTGCCAGCAGTTCCTCGACAATCTATAATTCACCCCTCCACTTT	CASSSSTIYNSPLHF
12	-	TRBV29-1	TRBJ2-1	-	TGCAGCGTGCTGTCTAGCCGCAATGAGCAGTTCTTC	CSVLSSRNEQFF
12	-	TRBV19	TRBJ2-3	-	TGTGCCAGTAGCCAGGTCGCCGATACGCAGTATTTT	CASSQVADTQYF
14	-	TRBV6-4	TRBJ1-1	-	TGTGCCAGCACCCGGACTATGGGGGACACTGAAGCTTTCTTT	CASTRTMGDTEAFF
15	TRBD1	TRBV6-5	TRBJ1-5	-	TGTGCCAGCAGACCGGACAGGGCGATGGGGCAGCCCCAGCATTTT	CASRPDRAMGQPQHF
13	-	TRBV2	TRBJ1-2	-	TGTGCCAGCAGCTTCTCACTGTCCTATGGCTACACCTTC	CASSFSLSYGYTF
11	-	TRBV30	TRBJ1-1	-	TGTGCCTGGAAGAGGAGAGCTGAAGCTTTCTTT	CAWKRRAEAFF
15	-	TRBV28	TRBJ2-3	-	TGTGCCAGCAGTTTCGGGTATCCCTTCGAGGATACGCAGTATTTT	CASSFGYPFEDTQYF
13	-	TRBV6-1	TRBJ2-7	-	TGTGCCAGCAGTGAATTGAGGAGTGGGGAGCAGTACTTC	CASSELRSGEQYF
11	-	TRBV28	TRBJ2-7	-	TGTGCCAGCCGGAACTATTACGAGCAGTACTTC	CASRNYYEQYF
16	-	TRBV6-4	TRBJ2-1	-	TGTGCCAGCAGTGCCCAACCCGGGACACAATACAATGAGCAGTTCTTC	CASSAQPGTQYNEQFF
14	TRBD1	TRBV27	TRBJ2-7	-	TGTGCCAGCAGGGGACAGGGCGCTCTCTACGAGCAGTACTTC	CASRGQGALYEQYF
11	-	TRBV28	TRBJ2-7	-	TGTGCCAGCAGTCCATTCTACGAGCAGTACTTC	CASSPFYEQYF
15	TRBD2	TRBV14	TRBJ2-1	-	TGTGCCAGCAGAGGAAGCGGGATTCAGTACGGTGAGCAGTTCTTC	CASRGSGIQYGEQFF